A selection of T cell receptor beta chains follows, all from one sample in a study of blood T cell repertoires in COVID-19. Assay: immunoSEQ multiplex PCR; the TCRdb copy retains only in-frame clones and omits some. This sample yields hundreds of thousands of clones, of which roughly 84% are seen a single time; 15% to 20% belongs to the top ten. The material sequenced was peripheral blood. The receptors stem from an elderly woman with active or convalescent COVID-19. CDR3s include the opening cysteine and the closing phenylalanine or tryptophan. A D gene is named only where the DNA matches it firmly. Clone sizes are given selectively: once, few, many, or a class where the clone is expanded.

NA | TRBJ1-5 | TRBV19 | NA | CASQTQAGSNQPQHF | TGTGCCAGTCAGACGCAGGCAGGGAGCAATCAGCCCCAGCATTTT
TRBD1 | TRBJ2-2 | TRBV30 | NA | CAWSVPPRGRNGELFF | TGTGCCTGGAGTGTACCTCCCAGGGGGCGCAACGGGGAGCTGTTTTTT
NA | TRBJ1-1 | TRBV7-2 | NA | CASSISTALTEAFF | TGTGCCAGCAGCATATCGACAGCTCTCACTGAAGCTTTCTTT
NA | TRBJ2-7 | TRBV28 | NA | CASSSDGSRSYEQYF | TGTGCCAGCAGTTCTGACGGGAGTAGGTCCTACGAGCAGTACTTC
TRBD1 | TRBJ2-7 | TRBV18 | NA | CASSPNQGAYEQYF | TGTGCCAGCTCACCAAATCAGGGGGCCTACGAGCAGTACTTC
NA | TRBJ1-1 | TRBV6-5 | NA | CASSLTGGLKTEAFF | TGTGCCAGCAGTCTGACAGGAGGCTTGAAAACTGAAGCTTTCTTT
TRBD1 | TRBJ1-5 | TRBV6-5 | NA | CASSYGTGYNQPQHF | TGTGCCAGCAGTTACGGGACAGGGTATAATCAGCCCCAGCATTTT
NA | TRBJ2-6 | TRBV18 | once | CASSPATASSGANVLTF | TGTGCCAGCTCACCGGCGACAGCGAGTTCTGGGGCCAACGTCCTGACTTTC
NA | TRBJ2-7 | TRBV9 | NA | CASSPASRGYEQYF | TGTGCCAGCAGCCCAGCCTCGAGAGGCTACGAGCAGTACTTC
TRBD1 | TRBJ1-6 | TRBV2 | NA | CASRQGTLDSPLHF | TGTGCCAGCAGACAGGGGACCTTGGATTCACCCCTCCACTTT
TRBD1 | TRBJ1-5 | TRBV2 | NA | CASSILTGTGVQPQHF | TGTGCCAGCAGTATTTTGACAGGGACTGGCGTTCAGCCCCAGCATTTT
NA | TRBJ2-2 | TRBV28 | NA | CASSLLLDRGGELFF | TGTGCCAGCAGCCTCCTCTTGGACAGAGGGGGGGAGCTGTTTTTT
TRBD1 | TRBJ2-7 | TRBV2 | NA | CASSLGTGMNEQYF | TGTGCCAGCAGTCTGGGGACAGGAATGAACGAGCAGTACTTC
NA | TRBJ1-1 | TRBV16 | NA | CASSQTAGGGRTEAFF | TGTGCCAGCAGCCAGACAGCGGGGGGGGGCAGAACTGAAGCTTTCTTT
TRBD2 | TRBJ2-7 | TRBV15 | NA | CATSRDLKRGFSYEQYF | TGTGCCACCAGCAGAGATCTGAAGCGGGGGTTCTCCTACGAGCAGTACTTC
NA | TRBJ2-7 | TRBV5-6 | NA | CASSLVWGDEQYF | TGTGCCAGCAGCTTGGTGTGGGGGGACGAGCAGTACTTC
TRBD1 | TRBJ2-1 | TRBV12-5 | NA | CASGLAQGGQGSHEQFF | TGTGCTAGTGGTTTGGCCCAGGGGGGACAGGGTTCGCATGAGCAGTTCTTC
NA | TRBJ2-7 | TRBV6-5 | NA | CASSYREPLSYYEQYF | TGTGCCAGCAGTTACAGGGAGCCCCTTTCCTACTACGAGCAGTACTTC
NA | TRBJ1-3 | TRBV28 | NA | CASSMMAGTRYF | TGTGCCAGCAGTATGATGGCAGGCACCCGATATTTT
NA | TRBJ2-2 | TRBV10-3 | NA | CAISGGPGMGTGELFF | TGTGCCATCAGTGGGGGCCCCGGAATGGGCACCGGGGAGCTGTTTTTT
TRBD2 | TRBJ2-3 | TRBV11-3 | NA | CASSPSARGGSDTQYF | TGTGCCAGCAGCCCAAGCGCGCGGGGGGGCTCGGATACGCAGTATTTT
NA | TRBJ1-1 | TRBV18 | NA | CASSPSRGTEAFF | TGTGCCAGCTCACCAAGCCGAGGAACTGAAGCTTTCTTT
NA | TRBJ1-2 | TRBV19 | NA | CASTDGGKRRPFYGYTF | TGTGCCAGTACCGATGGGGGCAAGAGACGGCCGTTCTATGGCTACACCTTC
TRBD1 | TRBJ2-1 | TRBV7-9 | NA | CASSDRVGRWQFF | TGTGCCAGCAGCGACAGGGTTGGCAGATGGCAGTTCTTC
NA | TRBJ1-6 | TRBV29-1 | NA | CSVEFFVGGSLHF | TGCAGCGTTGAGTTCTTCGTGGGGGGATCCCTCCACTTT
NA | TRBJ1-2 | TRBV12-3/TRBV12-4 | NA | CASSPRVGYGYTF | TGTGCCAGCAGCCCCCGGGTCGGCTATGGCTACACCTTC
NA | TRBJ1-3 | TRBV3-1/TRBV3-2 | NA | CASSQAIQLVGNTIYF | TGTGCCAGCAGCCAGGCCATACAGCTTGTGGGAAACACCATATATTTT
NA | TRBJ1-4 | TRBV19 | NA | CASRSGNEKLFF | TGTGCCAGTAGGTCGGGGAATGAAAAACTGTTTTTT